This T cell receptor beta chain was sequenced during a study of blood T cell repertoires in COVID-19. Looking at the study overall: The United States, Italy and Spain were the sources of the acute and convalescent COVID-19 samples.

Profiled with immunoSEQ multiplex PCR; TCRdb holds only in-frame clones, not every one. This table has more than 300,000 clones, roughly 90% appearing once. Trimming left V 5 bases short and J 7 bases short, with 11 bases between. Germline CDR1 reads MRHNA; CDR2 reads SNTAGT. The CDR3 runs to 13 residues. Enrolled through a virtual design, the participants were between roughly 18 and 90 years of age and came from under 30 US areas. Participants had their cohort set by participant-reported clinical history. A COVID-19 case had been met by exposed participants during the 2 weeks before study entry. This rearrangement joins TRBV6-4 to TRBJ2-2; D uncertain. The sequenced material came from PBMCs or T cells enriched from blood (not recorded which). This clonotype was obtained from a woman aged 30 to 39 who had been exposed to COVID-19. In nucleotides, the CDR3 is TGTGCCAGCAGTCCCCTAGACGGCGGGGAGCTGTTTTTT. Its protein product is CASSPLDGGELFF.